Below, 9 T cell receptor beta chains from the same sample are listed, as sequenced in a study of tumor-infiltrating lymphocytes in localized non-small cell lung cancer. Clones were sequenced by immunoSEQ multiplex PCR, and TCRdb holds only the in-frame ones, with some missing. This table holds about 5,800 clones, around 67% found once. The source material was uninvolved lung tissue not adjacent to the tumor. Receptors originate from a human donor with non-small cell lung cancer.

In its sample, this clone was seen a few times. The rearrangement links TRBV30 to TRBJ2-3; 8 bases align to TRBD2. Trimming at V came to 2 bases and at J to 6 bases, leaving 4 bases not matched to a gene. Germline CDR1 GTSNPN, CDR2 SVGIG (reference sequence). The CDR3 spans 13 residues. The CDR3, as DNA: TGTGCCTGGAGTCCCCGGGAGGGCGATACGCAGTATTTT. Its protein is CAWSPREGDTQYF.

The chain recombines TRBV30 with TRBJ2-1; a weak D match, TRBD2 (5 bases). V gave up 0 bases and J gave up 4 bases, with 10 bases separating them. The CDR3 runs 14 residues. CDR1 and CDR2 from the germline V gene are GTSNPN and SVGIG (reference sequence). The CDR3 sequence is CAWSVLRDYNEQFF. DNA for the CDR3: TGTGCCTGGAGTGTCTTACGGGATTACAATGAGCAGTTCTTC.

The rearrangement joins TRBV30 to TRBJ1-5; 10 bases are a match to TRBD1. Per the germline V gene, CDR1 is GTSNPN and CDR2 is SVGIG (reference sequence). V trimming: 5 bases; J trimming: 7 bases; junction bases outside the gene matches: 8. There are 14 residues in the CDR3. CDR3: CAWAGQGDGQPQHF. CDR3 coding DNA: TGTGCCTGGGCAGGACAGGGGGACGGCCAGCCCCAGCATTTT.

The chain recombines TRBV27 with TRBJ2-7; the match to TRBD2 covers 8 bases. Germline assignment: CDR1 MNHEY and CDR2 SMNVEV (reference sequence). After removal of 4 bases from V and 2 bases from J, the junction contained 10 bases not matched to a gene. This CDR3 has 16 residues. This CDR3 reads CASSSIFSGIPYEQYF. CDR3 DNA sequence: TGTGCCAGCAGTTCCATCTTTAGCGGGATTCCCTACGAGCAGTACTTC.

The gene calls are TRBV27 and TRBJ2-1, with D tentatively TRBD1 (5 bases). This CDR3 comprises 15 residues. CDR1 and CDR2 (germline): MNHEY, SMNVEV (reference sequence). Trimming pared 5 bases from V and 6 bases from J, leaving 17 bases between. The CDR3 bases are TGTGCCAGCAGTCCCCGGGCAGGGTTCCTCAATGAGCAGTTCTTC. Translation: CASSPRAGFLNEQFF.

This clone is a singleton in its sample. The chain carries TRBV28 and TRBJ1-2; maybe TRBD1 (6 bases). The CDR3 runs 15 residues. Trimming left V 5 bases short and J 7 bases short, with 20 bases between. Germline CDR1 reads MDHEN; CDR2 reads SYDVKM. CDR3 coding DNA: TGTGCCAGCAGTCCCCTCCTTGGGTCGGGGGCTGGCTACACCTTC. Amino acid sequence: CASSPLLGSGAGYTF.

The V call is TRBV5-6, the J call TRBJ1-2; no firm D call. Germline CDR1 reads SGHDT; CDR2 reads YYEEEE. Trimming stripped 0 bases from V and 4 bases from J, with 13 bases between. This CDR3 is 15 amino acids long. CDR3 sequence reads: CASSLVFGEGYGYTF. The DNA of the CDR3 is TGTGCCAGCAGCTTGGTATTTGGGGAAGGCTATGGCTACACCTTC.

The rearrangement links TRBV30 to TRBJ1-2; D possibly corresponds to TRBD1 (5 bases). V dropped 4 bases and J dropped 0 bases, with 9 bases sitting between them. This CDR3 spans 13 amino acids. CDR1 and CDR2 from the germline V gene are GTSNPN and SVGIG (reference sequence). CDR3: CAWMWGANYGYTF. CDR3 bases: TGTGCCTGGATGTGGGGGGCTAACTATGGCTACACCTTC.

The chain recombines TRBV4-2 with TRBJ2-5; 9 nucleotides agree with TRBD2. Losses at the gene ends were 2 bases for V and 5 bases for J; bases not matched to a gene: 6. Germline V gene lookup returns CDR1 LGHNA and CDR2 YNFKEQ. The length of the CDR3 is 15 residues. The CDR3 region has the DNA TGTGCCAGCAGCCAACCGGGACTAGCCTCGGAGACCCAGTACTTC. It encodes CASSQPGLASETQYF.